Listed below are T cell receptor beta chains from one sample, sequenced in a study of cytomegalovirus exposure and HLA in healthy donors. Only in-frame clones appear in the TCRdb table, and some are missing; sequencing was by immunoSEQ multiplex PCR. This sample has about 190,000 clones, with around 78% found just once. The sequenced sample was PBMCs. The receptors shown here come from a woman under 40 in good health and CMV-seropositive. The CDR3 runs from the conserved cysteine through the conserved F or W. Each record gives: clone size, J gene, V gene, D gene, CDR3 protein, CDR3 DNA. A D gene is named only where the DNA matches it firmly. Clone size is given for some rows only: seen once, a few or many times, or a class if the clone is expanded.

>few|TRBJ2-3|TRBV7-3|NA
CARKRDTQYF
TGTGCCAGGAAGCGGGATACGCAGTATTTT
>NA|TRBJ2-7|TRBV2|TRBD2
CASISTTSGSGEQYF
TGTGCCAGCATAAGTACCACTAGCGGGAGTGGCGAGCAGTACTTC
>NA|TRBJ2-1|TRBV4-3|TRBD2
CASSQDRSSGPHNEQFF
TGCGCCAGCAGCCAAGATCGGTCTAGCGGGCCTCACAATGAGCAGTTCTTC
>NA|TRBJ2-3|TRBV11-2|NA
CASSLDPARAAADTQYF
TGTGCCAGCAGCTTAGATCCCGCGCGGGCAGCAGCAGATACGCAGTATTTT
>NA|TRBJ2-1|TRBV28|TRBD1
CATETGGFNEQFF
TGTGCCACCGAGACAGGGGGATTCAATGAGCAGTTCTTC
>NA|TRBJ1-6|TRBV5-1|NA
CASSLRGSWGSSPLHF
TGCGCCAGCAGCTTGCGCGGGAGTTGGGGCTCTTCACCCCTCCACTTT
>once|TRBJ1-2|TRBV29-1|TRBD1
CSVFQGTGSGGYTF
TGCAGCGTCTTCCAAGGGACAGGTTCGGGTGGCTACACCTTC
>NA|TRBJ1-2|TRBV7-9|NA
CASSFPKHYGYTF
TGTGCCAGCAGCTTTCCGAAGCACTATGGCTACACCTTC
>NA|TRBJ2-1|TRBV27|TRBD2
CASSSGLGSNEQFF
TGTGCCAGCAGTTCCGGACTAGGGAGCAATGAGCAGTTCTTC
>NA|TRBJ1-4|TRBV28|TRBD1
CASRRGTVTNEKLFF
TGTGCCAGCAGACGGGGGACAGTGACTAATGAAAAACTGTTTTTT
>NA|TRBJ2-7|TRBV27|TRBD1
CASSLGVLGQGSYEQYF
TGTGCCAGCAGTTTAGGGGTTTTAGGACAGGGGTCCTACGAGCAGTACTTC
>once|TRBJ1-1|TRBV12-5|NA
CASGLMGGTEAFF
TGTGCTAGTGGTCTTATGGGGGGGACTGAAGCTTTCTTT
>NA|TRBJ1-5|TRBV28|TRBD1
CASSHGTVHQPQHF
TGTGCCAGCAGCCACGGGACAGTTCATCAGCCCCAGCATTTT
>NA|TRBJ2-5|TRBV19|TRBD2
CASSTHDRASGGETQYF
TGTGCCAGTAGTACCCATGATCGGGCTAGCGGGGGAGAGACCCAGTACTTC
>NA|TRBJ2-6|TRBV27|TRBD1
CASSWVGGGSGANVLTF
TGTGCCAGCAGTTGGGTAGGGGGCGGCTCTGGGGCCAACGTCCTGACTTTC
>NA|TRBJ1-5|TRBV5-1|NA
CATLHPRGQPQHF
TGCGCCACCCTCCACCCACGAGGACAGCCCCAGCATTTT
>NA|TRBJ2-5|TRBV7-8|NA
CASSMSRETQYF
TGTGCCAGCAGCATGAGTCGGGAGACCCAGTACTTC
>few|TRBJ2-1|TRBV21-1|NA
CASSNPPGLSSYNEQFF
TGTGCCAGCAGCAATCCGCCGGGACTTAGCTCCTACAATGAGCAGTTCTTC
>NA|TRBJ2-5|TRBV19|TRBD2
CATSPGRRLRETQYF
TGTGCCACCTCCCCCGGGAGGCGTCTGCGAGAGACCCAGTACTTC
>once|TRBJ1-1|TRBV10-2|TRBD1
CASSVTGGVAEAFF
TGCGCCAGCAGTGTAACAGGGGGCGTCGCTGAAGCTTTCTTT
>few|TRBJ1-4|TRBV30|TRBD1
CAWGQGAEKLFF
TGTGCCTGGGGACAGGGGGCGGAAAAACTGTTTTTT
>NA|TRBJ2-3|TRBV7-9|TRBD2
CASSLVGGGDTQYF
TGTGCCAGCAGCTTAGTCGGGGGGGGAGATACGCAGTATTTT
>once|TRBJ2-7|TRBV7-6|NA
CASSPRGYEQYF
TGTGCCAGCAGTCCCAGGGGCTACGAGCAGTACTTC
>NA|TRBJ2-7|TRBV10-3|TRBD1
CAISDRGFDEQYF
TGTGCCATCAGCGACAGGGGTTTCGACGAGCAGTACTTC
>NA|TRBJ2-1|TRBV5-4|TRBD2
CASSLRTSGDEQFF
TGTGCCAGCAGCTTAAGGACTAGCGGAGATGAGCAGTTCTTC
>NA|TRBJ1-2|TRBV28|NA
CASSSLYGYTF
TGTGCCAGCAGCTCCCTTTATGGCTACACCTTC
>NA|TRBJ2-5|TRBV7-9|NA
CASSLGGRYSETQYF
TGTGCCAGCAGCTTAGGAGGGAGATATTCGGAGACCCAGTACTTC
>once|TRBJ2-2|TRBV28|NA
CASKGTRLTGELFF
TGTGCCAGCAAAGGGACACGTCTGACCGGGGAGCTGTTTTTT
>NA|TRBJ2-5|TRBV19|TRBD2
CASSMTSGQETQYF
TGTGCCAGTAGTATGACTAGCGGCCAAGAGACCCAGTACTTC
>NA|TRBJ2-5|TRBV7-2|NA
CASSLVGGAEETQYF
TGTGCCAGCAGCTTAGTAGGGGGGGCGGAAGAGACCCAGTACTTC
>NA|TRBJ1-2|TRBV5-1|TRBD1
CASSFSSQGAGGYTF
TGCGCCAGCAGCTTCTCTTCACAGGGGGCTGGCGGCTACACCTTC
>NA|TRBJ2-1|TRBV10-3|NA
CAIRTLVYNEQFF
TGTGCCATCAGGACGCTAGTTTACAATGAGCAGTTCTTC
>NA|TRBJ2-3|TRBV10-3|NA
CAIAGGGDTQYF
TGTGCCATAGCAGGAGGTGGAGATACGCAGTATTTT
>NA|TRBJ1-1|TRBV6-4|NA
CASSSGGENTEAFF
TGTGCCAGCAGCAGCGGGGGCGAGAACACTGAAGCTTTCTTT
>NA|TRBJ2-3|TRBV10-3|NA
CAIRLQGTFEDTQYF
TGTGCCATCAGGTTACAGGGAACCTTCGAAGATACGCAGTATTTT